The 28 T cell receptor beta chains below come from one sample, sequenced in a study of T-cell reconstitution after alpha-beta-depleted transplantation in children. The TCRbeta library incorporated unique molecular identifiers. Using its own MiXCR run on the PCR reads, TCRdb lists one record per CDR3 protein. Counted here are about a million distinct CDR3 sequences, roughly 29% occurring once; the ten biggest clones make up more than 25%. The sequences come from PBMCs, mostly from graft donor cells, collected 360 days after TCRalphabeta/CD19-depleted stem cell transplant. Receptor source: a boy under two years old who had a stem cell transplant for SCID, so the T cells may come from the graft donor.

The count of this clonotype is one. This rearrangement joins TRBV4-3 to TRBJ2-1, with 9 bases matching TRBD2. The trim removed 3 bases at V and 6 bases at J, leaving 12 bases unmatched. The CDR3 loop spans 17 amino acids. Germline V gene data show CDR1 as LGHNA and CDR2 as YSLEER. CDR3 in amino acids: CASSHDPLSGGPNEQFF. DNA for the CDR3: TGCGCCAGCAGCCACGACCCCCTTAGCGGGGGCCCCAATGAGCAGTTCTTC.

V and J are TRBV6-1 and TRBJ2-7; 9 bases match TRBD1. This CDR3 contains 16 residues. With V trimmed by 5 bases and J by 1 base, 9 bases remained unmatched. Germline values: CDR1 MNHNS, CDR2 SASEGT. CDR3 nucleotide sequence: TGTGCCAGCAGTAGGACAGGGGACCTCCTTTCCTACGAGCAGTACTTC. Translation: CASSRTGDLLSYEQYF.

A few counts support this clonotype. The rearrangement links TRBV5-1 to TRBJ2-7; possibly TRBD2 for D (6 bases). Germline V lookup: CDR1 SGHRS, CDR2 YFSETQ. V was pared by 4 bases and J by 2 bases, with 22 bases between. CDR3 size: 17 residues. As DNA, the CDR3 is TGCGCCAGCAGCCCCGGAGAGGGTTGGACTAATACCTACGAGCAGTACTTC. Its translation: CASSPGEGWTNTYEQYF.

The chain has TRBV15 and TRBJ2-1; D uncertain. The CDR3 sequence is 15 residues long. The germline V and J ends were trimmed by 0 bases and 1 base, with 7 bases remaining between them. Germline CDR1 and CDR2: LNHNV and YYDKDF (reference sequence). Here the CDR3 reads CATSRDTTSYNEQFF. CDR3 bases: TGTGCCACCAGCAGAGATACAACATCCTACAATGAGCAGTTCTTC.

This chain links TRBV29-1 with TRBJ2-2; tentatively, D is TRBD1 (5 bases). Germline-derived CDR1 and CDR2 are SQVTM and ANQGSEA. V was shortened by 2 bases and J by 7 bases, with 14 bases between the two germline ends. This CDR3 region has 14 residues. The DNA of the CDR3 is TGCAGCGTTGAACGGCAGGGTCTCGGCGGGGAGCTGTTTTTT. It yields the protein CSVERQGLGGELFF.

The chain uses TRBV7-8 and TRBJ2-7, with unresolved D. Germline V CDR1 and CDR2: SGHVS, FQNEAQ. The CDR3 has 15 residues. V was cut by 2 bases and J by 0 bases, with 11 bases left in between. The CDR3 coding sequence is TGTGCCAGCAGCTTATTCCCAGACCTCTCCTACGAGCAGTACTTC. Protein: CASSLFPDLSYEQYF.

This clonotype was recorded a few times. The rearrangement uses TRBV20-1 and TRBJ2-7, with 7 bases aligning to TRBD2. The CDR3 contains 12 residues. Germline CDR1 DFQATT, CDR2 SNEGSKA (reference sequence). The junction had 8 bases not matched to a gene; V was cut back by 5 bases and J by 7 bases. This CDR3 is CSAWTGGGEQYF. CDR3 sequence (DNA): TGCAGTGCTTGGACTGGGGGGGGGGAGCAGTACTTC.

The chain carries TRBV4-3 and TRBJ2-2, with 7 bases that match TRBD2. CDR1 and CDR2 (germline): LGHNA, YSLEER. V was pared by 0 bases and J by 6 bases, with 10 bases of the junction left unmatched. The CDR3 has 17 amino acids. The CDR3 sequence is CASSQDYSGGSSGELFF. In DNA, the CDR3 is TGCGCCAGCAGCCAAGATTACTCGGGGGGTTCCTCCGGGGAGCTGTTTTTT.

DNA of the CDR3: TGTGCCAGCAGCTTAACTTCCAGGCTAGCGGGGGACCCCTACGAGCAGTACTTC. It is translated as CASSLTSRLAGDPYEQYF. This rearrangement joins TRBV5-6 to TRBJ2-7; 10 bases are a match to TRBD2. The CDR3 runs 18 residues. The germline V gene has CDR1 SGHDT and CDR2 YYEEEE. After removal of 2 bases from V and 2 bases from J, the junction contained 13 bases not matched to a gene.

The chain uses TRBV6-2 or TRBV6-3 and TRBJ2-7; 8 nucleotides match TRBD2. CDR3 length equals 17 residues. Trimming took 2 bases from V and 3 from J; bases not matched to a gene: 12. Germline-derived CDR1 and CDR2 are MNHEY and SVGEGT. CDR3 nucleotides: TGTGCCAGCAGTTACCCCAGCGGGGGCCCTAGACTCTACGAGCAGTACTTC. This translates into CASSYPSGGPRLYEQYF.

The chain uses TRBV4-1 and TRBJ2-5; 9 bases agree with TRBD2. CDR1 MGHRA and CDR2 YSYEKL come from the germline V gene. V lost 3 bases, J lost 11 bases, and 10 bases stayed unmatched. The CDR3 has 14 residues. CDR3 protein: CASSHLSGGGIQYF. Here the CDR3 DNA reads TGCGCCAGCAGCCACCTTAGCGGGGGAGGGATTCAGTACTTC.

This chain joins TRBV5-1 and TRBJ2-7; the D gene is possibly TRBD1 (6 bases). Germline CDR1 is SGHRS and CDR2 is YFSETQ. Trimming took off 0 bases at V and 3 bases at J, with 10 bases between the two ends. The CDR3 sequence is 14 residues long. The CDR3 loop reads CASSLADRYYEQYF. CDR3 in DNA: TGCGCCAGCAGCTTGGCCGACAGGTACTACGAGCAGTACTTC.

This chain joins TRBV2 and TRBJ2-7; D not resolved. V was shortened by 7 bases and J by 4 bases, with 14 bases between the two germline ends. This CDR3 is 13 amino acids long. Germline V gene sequence: CDR1 SNHLY, CDR2 FYNNEI. The CDR3 bases are TGTGCCAGCAATGGGTTTCCTCTATACGAGCAGTACTTC. The encoded protein is CASNGFPLYEQYF. The full variable domain, rest sourced from reference TRBV2 and TRBJ2-7, is EPEVTQTPSHQVTQMGQEVILRCVPISNHLYFYWYRQILGQKVEFLVSFYNNEISEKSEIFDDQFSVERPDGSNFTLKIRSTKLEDSAMYFCASNGFPLYEQYFGPGTRLTVT.

This clonotype was seen at least ten times. The V gene is TRBV2, the J gene TRBJ2-1; D not certain. V lost 3 bases and J 5 bases, leaving 11 bases between the germline ends. The CDR3 runs to 14 residues. Germline values: CDR1 SNHLY, CDR2 FYNNEI. The CDR3 region is CASSEGLINNEQFF. In DNA, the CDR3 is TGTGCCAGCAGTGAGGGCCTAATTAACAATGAGCAGTTCTTC.

V and J are TRBV4-3 and TRBJ2-7; TRBD2 might be the D (6 bases). V lost 5 bases to trimming and J lost 0 bases, with 17 bases between them. The CDR3 has 16 residues. Germline V gene sequence: CDR1 LGHNA, CDR2 YSLEER. The CDR3 region has the DNA TGCGCCAGCAGCAAAAGAGGCGGGGCTCCCTCCTACGAGCAGTACTTC. This sequence encodes CASSKRGGAPSYEQYF.

The V gene is TRBV5-1, the J gene TRBJ2-3; TRBD1 might be the D (6 bases). Deletions cut 6 bases from V and 3 bases from J, with 17 bases between. Per germline, CDR1 SGHRS and CDR2 YFSETQ. The CDR3 sequence is 15 residues long. The CDR3 sequence is CASTSNPTGTDTQYF. CDR3 sequence (DNA): TGCGCCAGCACATCAAATCCTACAGGGACAGATACGCAGTATTTT.

This chain uses TRBV4-2 with TRBJ2-5, with D perhaps matching TRBD2 (6 bases). The CDR3 is made up of 14 amino acids. Trimming shortened V by 1 base and J by 5 bases, and 11 bases separated the two germline ends. The germline V gene has CDR1 LGHNA and CDR2 YNFKEQ. In DNA form, the CDR3 reads TGTGCCAGCAGCCAAGCGGGGGTTGGGGAGACCCAGTACTTC. It codes for CASSQAGVGETQYF.

V gene TRBV5-6 combines with J gene TRBJ2-4, with D hard to call. The germline gives CDR1 SGHDT, CDR2 YYEEEE. V was pared by 1 base and J by 8 bases, with 25 bases between. The CDR3 is 18 residues long. The CDR3 DNA is TGTGCCAGCAGCTTGTTCTCTCCCGAGGCTCCTCTTTGGGACATTCAGTACTTC. Translating gives CASSLFSPEAPLWDIQYF.

This clonotype has at least ten counts. This chain links TRBV9 with TRBJ2-1, with D maybe TRBD2 (6 bases). CDR1 and CDR2 (germline): SGDLS, YYNGEE. This CDR3 is 11 amino acids long. V lost 4 bases, J lost 12 bases, and 11 bases lay in between. The CDR3 reads CASSSGTGQFF. The CDR3 DNA follows: TGTGCCAGCAGCTCCGGGACTGGGCAGTTCTTC.

The V gene is TRBV7-9, the J gene TRBJ2-7; D gene unclear. Trimming left V 4 bases short and J 0 bases short, with 7 bases between. The CDR3 length is 13 residues. Germline V gene sequence: CDR1 SEHNR, CDR2 FQNEAQ (reference sequence). The CDR3 sequence is CASSSGFSYEQYF. Written as DNA, the CDR3 is TGTGCCAGCAGCTCAGGATTCTCCTACGAGCAGTACTTC.

This clonotype was found a few times. This chain connects TRBV3-1 to TRBJ2-2; the D is unclear. The length of the CDR3 is 12 residues. Germline CDR1 LGHDT, CDR2 YNNKEL (reference sequence). V lost 4 bases to trimming and J lost 7 bases, with 7 bases between them. CDR3 sequence: CASSRGGGELFF. In DNA form, the CDR3 reads TGTGCCAGCAGCCGAGGTGGCGGGGAGCTGTTTTTT.

The chain combines TRBV20-1 with TRBJ2-1; 8 bases match TRBD2. The CDR3 is 13 amino acids. Trimming took 2 bases from V and 3 from J; bases not matched to a gene: 0. From germline, CDR1 is DFQATT and CDR2 SNEGSKA (reference sequence). The CDR3 sequence is CSARLAGYNEQFF. The CDR3 nucleotides are TGCAGTGCTAGACTAGCGGGCTACAATGAGCAGTTCTTC.

This clonotype has only a few counts. The chain is built from TRBV20-1 and TRBJ1-1, with D perhaps TRBD1 (5 bases). The CDR3 extends over 13 amino acids. V shed 1 base and J shed 7 bases, with 13 bases lying between them. The germline gives CDR1 DFQATT, CDR2 SNEGSKA (reference sequence). The CDR3 DNA reads as TGCAGTGCTAGAGCGGGGGTGCAAAATGAAGCTTTCTTT. It translates to CSARAGVQNEAFF.

The V and J genes are TRBV12-3 or TRBV12-4 and TRBJ1-1; D not resolved. The CDR3 contains 13 residues. Trimming left V 6 bases short and J 4 bases short, with 12 bases between. CDR3 DNA: TGTGCCAGCAGGCCCCCCGTAGGCACTGAAGCTTTCTTT. This gives the protein CASRPPVGTEAFF.

As for this clonotype: Without the conserved terminal phenylalanine or tryptophan, this CDR3 likely stems from a read error. The chain employs TRBV20-1 and TRBJ2-1, with 8 bases identical to TRBD2. Germline values: CDR1 DFQATT, CDR2 SNEGSKA (reference sequence). The CDR3 length is 14 residues. Trimming removed 6 bases from V and 4 bases from J; junction bases left unmatched: 8. The CDR3 DNA is TGCAGTGCACCGGGACTAGAGCGATACAATGAGCAGTTCTAC. Its translation is CSAPGLERYNEQFY.

There are a few counts of this clonotype. The DNA for the CDR3 is TGCAGTGCTAAGGGAACAGGGTCGAACACCGGGGAGCTGTTTTTT. Translated, it gives CSAKGTGSNTGELFF. V usage is TRBV20-1 and J usage is TRBJ2-2; D is perhaps TRBD1 (6 bases). Germline V gene sequence: CDR1 DFQATT, CDR2 SNEGSKA (reference sequence). Deletions cut 4 bases from V and 0 bases from J, with 12 bases between. The CDR3 extends over 15 amino acids.

The chain has TRBV12-3 or TRBV12-4 and TRBJ2-3; 7 bases line up with TRBD1. Trimming took 5 bases from V and 1 from J; bases not matched to a gene: 6. The CDR3 has 15 residues. CDR3 in DNA: TGTGCCAGCAGTGCACAGGGGAGTCGCACAGATACGCAGTATTTT. This gives the protein CASSAQGSRTDTQYF.

V gene TRBV4-2 combines with J gene TRBJ2-7; D is unclear. Germline V lookup: CDR1 LGHNA, CDR2 YNFKEQ. This CDR3 has 15 amino acids. V was shortened by 1 base and J by 2 bases, with 12 bases between the two germline ends. CDR3 bases: TGTGCCAGCAGCCAAGTTTTCTCTGTAACCTACGAGCAGTACTTC. As protein: CASSQVFSVTYEQYF.